Below, 24 T cell receptor beta chains from the same sample are listed, as sequenced in a study of blood T cells in healthy people across ages. A sample-barcoded 5' primer and a J-beta primer mix were used in a second PCR of roughly 7 to 11 cycles. TCRdb fed the 5' RACE reads into MiXCR, producing one record per CDR3 protein. The sample lists 1.2 million to 1.5 million distinct CDR3 sequences; 59% were seen once. The sample comprised blood. These receptors were obtained from a man aged 18 to 30 in good health.

The chain carries TRBV6-5 and TRBJ2-2; TRBD1 matches 11 bases. The CDR3 runs to 15 residues. Trimming removed 5 bases from V and 7 bases from J; junction bases left unmatched: 6. Per germline, CDR1 MNHEY and CDR2 SVGAGI. CDR3 in amino acids: CASSKRTGGIGELFF. The DNA of the CDR3 is TGTGCCAGCAGTAAGAGGACAGGGGGCATCGGGGAGCTGTTTTTT.

The J gene is TRBJ1-2, the V gene TRBV5-1; D ambiguous. Trimming removed 0 bases from V and 4 bases from J, with 19 bases in between. Germline lookup yields CDR1 SGHRS and CDR2 YFSETQ. The CDR3 spans 17 residues. This CDR3 is CASSLVRGPVGSYGYTF. The CDR3 nucleotides are TGCGCCAGCAGCTTGGTAAGAGGCCCTGTTGGTTCCTATGGCTACACCTTC. Full variable domain (missing parts from reference TRBV5-1 and TRBJ1-2): KAGVTQTPRYLIKTRGQQVTLSCSPISGHRSVSWYQQTPGQGLQFLFEYFSETQRNKGNFPGRFSGRQFSNSRSEMNVSTLELGDSALYLCASSLVRGPVGSYGYTFGSGTRLTVV.

This clonotype has more than one count but fewer than ten. The V gene is TRBV27, the J gene TRBJ1-1; TRBD1 aligns across 7 bases. V dropped 5 bases and J dropped 9; count of bases not matched to a gene: 6. The CDR3 runs 12 residues. In germline, CDR1 is MNHEY, CDR2 SMNVEV (reference sequence). CDR3 sequence: CASSPPTGKAFF. CDR3 nucleotides: TGTGCCAGCAGTCCGCCGACAGGGAAAGCTTTCTTT.

The rearrangement joins TRBV20-1 to TRBJ2-7; TRBD2 agrees at 10 bases. From germline, CDR1 is DFQATT and CDR2 SNEGSKA (reference sequence). V lost 6 bases and J lost 3; bases outside the gene matches: 14. The CDR3 is 16 amino acids. The CDR3 nucleotides are TGCAGTGCAACCGGACTAGCGGCCCAAGTAGTCTACGAGCAGTACTTC. Translated, it gives CSATGLAAQVVYEQYF.

As DNA, the CDR3 is TGCGCCAGCAGCCAAGATGCAGGGCTTGGAAACACCATATATTTT. Residues: CASSQDAGLGNTIYF. The chain carries TRBV4-1 and TRBJ1-3; maybe TRBD1 (5 bases). The V gene's germline CDR1 is MGHRA and CDR2 YSYEKL. The V end was cut by 0 bases, the J end by 3 bases, with 9 bases between. The CDR3 totals 15 residues.

J is TRBJ2-3 and V is TRBV5-1; D gene ambiguous. The V gene lost 4 bases and the J gene lost 2 bases, with 14 bases spanning the gap. CDR3 length: 15 residues. CDR1 is SGHRS and CDR2 is YFSETQ in the germline V gene. This CDR3 reads CASSPRRATTDTQYF. CDR3 bases: TGCGCCAGCAGCCCGAGACGAGCGACCACAGATACGCAGTATTTT.

V gene TRBV12-5 combines with J gene TRBJ1-2; 7 bases line up with TRBD1. Germline-derived CDR1 and CDR2 are LGHNT and FRNRAP. J was trimmed by 4 bases and V by 1 base; bases with no gene match: 3. The CDR3 is made up of 14 amino acids. In DNA form, the CDR3 reads TGTGCTAGTGGTTTGGAAGGGGGCACCTATGGCTACACCTTC. This sequence encodes CASGLEGGTYGYTF. Drawing the rest from reference TRBV12-5 and TRBJ1-2, the complete variable domain is DARVTQTPRHKVTEMGQEVTMRCQPILGHNTVFWYRQTMMQGLELLAYFRNRAPLDDSGMPKDRFSAEMPDATLATLKIQPSEPRDSAVYFCASGLEGGTYGYTFGSGTRLTVV.

This clonotype was seen more than once but under ten times. This sequence joins TRBV18 and TRBJ2-5; D remains ambiguous. V lost 2 bases, J lost 1 base, and 5 bases lay in between. The CDR3 is 13 amino acids. CDR1 is KGHSH, CDR2 LQKENI, per germline. CDR3 protein: CASSPNAQETQYF. The CDR3 DNA sequence: TGTGCCAGCTCACCAAACGCCCAAGAGACCCAGTACTTC.

Ten or more counts support this clonotype. The genes are TRBV29-1 and TRBJ2-3; D is ambiguous. Germline lookup yields CDR1 SQVTM and CDR2 ANQGSEA. V gave up 4 bases and J gave up 1 base, with 6 bases separating them. The CDR3 loop spans 12 amino acids. CDR3 DNA sequence: TGCAGCGTTGGTGGAGGCACAGATACGCAGTATTTT. The encoded protein is CSVGGGTDTQYF.

CDR3 in DNA: TGTGCCAGCAGCCAAACAGGGGCGGACAATGAGCAGTTCTTC. It is translated as CASSQTGADNEQFF. V gene TRBV3-1 combines with J gene TRBJ2-1; 7 nucleotides match TRBD1. The germline V gene has CDR1 LGHDT and CDR2 YNNKEL (reference sequence). Germline trimming cut 2 bases from V and 5 bases from J; bases unmatched to any gene: 3. This CDR3 spans 14 amino acids.

The V call is TRBV11-2, the J call TRBJ2-7, with 9 bases identical to TRBD2. From germline, CDR1 is SGHAT and CDR2 FQNNGV. Germline trimming cut 4 bases from V and 1 base from J; bases unmatched to any gene: 5. This CDR3 region has 15 residues. CDR3 loop: CASSYAGGPSYEQYF. CDR3 in DNA: TGTGCCAGCAGCTACGCGGGGGGGCCATCCTACGAGCAGTACTTC. The variable domain in full, completed from reference TRBV11-2 and TRBJ2-7, reads EAGVAQSPRYKIIEKRQSVAFWCNPISGHATLYWYQQILGQGPKLLIQFQNNGVVDDSQLPKDRFSAERLKGVDSTLKIQPAKLEDSAVYLCASSYAGGPSYEQYFGPGTRLTVT.

This CDR3 reads CASSLGAGVPDTQYF. For the CDR3, the DNA is TGTGCCAGCAGCTTAGGGGCAGGGGTTCCGGATACGCAGTATTTT. V usage is TRBV7-6 and J usage is TRBJ2-3; tentative D call: TRBD1 (6 bases). V was trimmed by 1 base and J by 6 bases, leaving 14 bases between them. The CDR3 totals 15 residues. Per germline, CDR1 SGHVS and CDR2 FNYEAQ.

The rearrangement links TRBV12-3 or TRBV12-4 to TRBJ2-7; D remains ambiguous. V lost 4 bases and J lost 5, with 9 bases in between. The CDR3 runs 12 residues. The CDR3 DNA reads as TGTGCCAGCAGTTCGGTCCCGGACGAGCAGTACTTC. Amino acids: CASSSVPDEQYF.

CDR3 nucleotides: TGTGCCATCAGTGACCCAACTAGCGGGGGGACCGGGGAGCTGTTTTTT. Translating gives CAISDPTSGGTGELFF. J is TRBJ2-2 and V is TRBV10-3; the match to TRBD2 covers 12 bases. The V and J ends lost 3 bases and 5 bases, in that order; junction bases with no gene match: 4. This CDR3 is 16 amino acids long. Germline V gives CDR1 ENHRY, CDR2 SYGVKD.

The V gene is TRBV20-1, the J gene TRBJ2-1; 11 nucleotides agree with TRBD2. Trimming cost V 5 bases and J 1 base; bases outside gene matches: 10. The germline V gene encodes CDR1 DFQATT and CDR2 SNEGSKA (reference sequence). The CDR3 extends over 17 amino acids. CDR3: CSARPGLAELSYNEQFF. The CDR3 DNA is TGCAGTGCTCGGCCGGGACTAGCGGAACTGTCCTACAATGAGCAGTTCTTC.

The chain uses TRBV6-5 and TRBJ2-5; 7 bases fit TRBD1. The CDR3 length is 13 residues. The germline gives CDR1 MNHEY, CDR2 SVGAGI. Trimming took 0 bases from V and 12 from J; bases not matched to a gene: 7. CDR3 DNA sequence: TGTGCCAGCAGTTACTCATACTCCGACAGGGAGTACTTC. It codes for CASSYSYSDREYF.

This clonotype was counted between two and nine times. The chain uses TRBV11-2 and TRBJ2-7; 11 positions match TRBD2. This CDR3 is built from 16 residues. Trimming at V came to 4 bases and at J to 4 bases, leaving 9 bases not matched to a gene. The germline gives CDR1 SGHAT, CDR2 FQNNGV. This chain's CDR3 is CASSSRLAGIRYEQYF. The CDR3 DNA follows: TGTGCCAGCAGCTCCAGACTAGCGGGAATTAGGTACGAGCAGTACTTC.

The chain uses TRBV5-1 and TRBJ1-2; a possible D gene is TRBD1 (6 bases). Trimming left V 2 bases short and J 3 bases short, with 11 bases between. The germline V gene encodes CDR1 SGHRS and CDR2 YFSETQ. CDR3 length: 14 amino acids. The DNA for the CDR3 is TGCGCCAGCAGCTTTCCGACAGGCGACTATGGCTACACCTTC. Translated: CASSFPTGDYGYTF.

The chain links TRBV2 to TRBJ2-4; 8 bases line up with TRBD2. TRBJ2-7 explains the end of the DNA better; the J call may be wrong. Germline V CDR1 and CDR2: SNHLY, FYNNEI. The CDR3 covers 14 residues. The CDR3: CAGKTPGLEHEQYF. In nucleotides, the CDR3 is TGTGCCGGTAAGACCCCGGGACTAGAACACGAGCAGTACTTC.

In this sample, this clonotype turned up a few times. The chain recombines TRBV4-1 with TRBJ1-1; 8 bases agree with TRBD1. This CDR3 spans 14 amino acids. J lost 1 base, V lost 3 bases, and 1 base had no gene match. The germline gives CDR1 MGHRA, CDR2 YSYEKL. CDR3 region: CASSHQGANTEAFF. The CDR3 nucleotides read TGCGCCAGCAGCCACCAGGGGGCGAACACTGAAGCTTTCTTT.

This clonotype was observed a handful of times. The rearrangement uses TRBV24-1 and TRBJ2-1; D gene unclear. The CDR3 is 11 residues long. V lost 5 bases to trimming and J lost 7 bases, with 5 bases between them. CDR1 and CDR2 from the germline V gene are KGHDR and SFDVKD. CDR3 in DNA: TGTGCCACCAGTGCCGCGAATGAGCAGTTCTTC. Protein: CATSAANEQFF.

The rearrangement joins TRBV20-1 to TRBJ1-6; D remains unclear. This CDR3 contains 15 residues. Germline-derived CDR1 and CDR2 are DFQATT and SNEGSKA (reference sequence). V was pared by 1 base and J by 0 bases, with 7 bases between. The CDR3 loop is CSARAQRSYNSPLHF. CDR3 sequence (DNA): TGCAGTGCTAGAGCCCAGCGCTCCTATAATTCACCCCTCCACTTT.

Many counts were recorded for this clonotype. The CDR3 is CATAPGISEQYF. The CDR3 region has the DNA TGTGCCACGGCTCCGGGTATCAGCGAGCAGTACTTC. The chain carries TRBV6-1 and TRBJ2-7; D unclear. The CDR3 loop spans 12 amino acids. V shed 10 bases and J shed 6 bases, with 16 bases lying between them. Germline V lookup: CDR1 MNHNS, CDR2 SASEGT.

This clonotype was found a few times. The DNA for the CDR3 is TGCGCCAGCAGCCAAGGCTATGGGAGGAACTCCAATGAGCAGTTCTTC. Translating it yields CASSQGYGRNSNEQFF. V gene TRBV4-1 combines with J gene TRBJ2-1, with D maybe TRBD2 (6 bases). CDR1 and CDR2 from the germline V gene are MGHRA and YSYEKL. With 1 base removed from V and 6 bases from J, the gap between germline ends came to 16 bases. The CDR3 loop spans 16 amino acids.